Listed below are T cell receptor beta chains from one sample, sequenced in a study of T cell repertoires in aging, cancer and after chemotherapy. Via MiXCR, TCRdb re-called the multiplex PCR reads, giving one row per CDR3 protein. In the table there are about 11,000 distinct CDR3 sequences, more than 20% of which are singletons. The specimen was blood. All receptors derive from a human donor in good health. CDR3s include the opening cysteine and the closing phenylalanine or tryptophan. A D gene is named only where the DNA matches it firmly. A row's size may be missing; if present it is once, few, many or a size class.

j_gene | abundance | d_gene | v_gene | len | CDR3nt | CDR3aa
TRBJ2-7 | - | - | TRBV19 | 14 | TGTGCCAGTAGTATCCAAGGCAAGGGTGTCGAGCAGTACTTC | CASSIQGKGVEQYF
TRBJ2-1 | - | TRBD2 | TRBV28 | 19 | TGTGCCAGCAGTCGCATACGACTAGCGGGGGACAACTTTTACAATGAGCAGTTCTTC | CASSRIRLAGDNFYNEQFF
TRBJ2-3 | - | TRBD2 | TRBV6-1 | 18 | TGTGCCAGCAGCTTGGGGGGACTAGCGGGGGGTAGCACAGATACGCAGTATTTT | CASSLGGLAGGSTDTQYF
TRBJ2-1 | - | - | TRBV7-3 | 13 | TGTGCCAGCAGCTTAACAGGCTCCGGGGAGCAGTTCTTC | CASSLTGSGEQFF
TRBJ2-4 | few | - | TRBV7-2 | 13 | TGTGCCAGCAGCTTAGGACAGAAAAACATTCAGTACTTC | CASSLGQKNIQYF
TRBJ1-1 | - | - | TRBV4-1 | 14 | TGCGCCAGCAGCCAGGATAGGTGGAACACTGAAGCTTTCTTT | CASSQDRWNTEAFF
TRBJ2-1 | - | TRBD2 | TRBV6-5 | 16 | TGTGCCAGCAGTTACTCGACTGGCGGGGGGGTCGATGAGCAGTTCTTC | CASSYSTGGGVDEQFF
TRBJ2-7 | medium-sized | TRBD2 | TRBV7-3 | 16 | TGTGCCAGCAGCTTTTGTGGAGGGGAGGGATCCTACGAGCAGTACTTC | CASSFCGGEGSYEQYF
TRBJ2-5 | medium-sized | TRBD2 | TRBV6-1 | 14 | TGTGCCAGCACAGCGGCGGGGGGGCAAGAGACCCAGTACTTC | CASTAAGGQETQYF
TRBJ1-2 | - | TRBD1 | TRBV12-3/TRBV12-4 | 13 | TGTGCCAGCAGTTTGGACAGGATCTATGGCTACACCTTC | CASSLDRIYGYTF
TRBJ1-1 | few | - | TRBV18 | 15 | TGTGCCAGCTCACCACTGCAGGGACTGAACACTGAAGCTTTCTTT | CASSPLQGLNTEAFF
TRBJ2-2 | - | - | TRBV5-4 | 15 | TGTGCCAGCAGCTTGGACAGGCGGCCCACCGGGGAGCTGTTTTTT | CASSLDRRPTGELFF
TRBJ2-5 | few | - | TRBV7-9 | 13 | TGTGCCAGCAGCTTAAACGGCGGGGAGACCCAGTACTTC | CASSLNGGETQYF
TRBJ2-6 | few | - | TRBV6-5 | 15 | TGTGCCCAGACCAGCCGGGGTGGGGGGGCCAACGTCCTGACTTTC | CAQTSRGGGANVLTF
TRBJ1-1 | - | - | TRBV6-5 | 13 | TGTGCCAGCAGAGGACGGGTCAACGCTGAAGCTTTCTTT | CASRGRVNAEAFF
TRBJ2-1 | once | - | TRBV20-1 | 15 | TGCAGTGCTAGAACTCAAGGGACATGGGGCAATGAGCAGTTCTTC | CSARTQGTWGNEQFF
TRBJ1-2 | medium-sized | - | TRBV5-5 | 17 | TGTGCCAGCACCACGAAAAGCGGGGTCCTACCCTCGTGGGGCTACACCTTC | CASTTKSGVLPSWGYTF
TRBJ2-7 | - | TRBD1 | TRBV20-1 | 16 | TGCAGTGCTCGACAACGGGACAGGGAATTAACCTACGAGCAGTACTTC | CSARQRDRELTYEQYF
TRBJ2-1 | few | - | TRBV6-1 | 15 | TGTGCCAGCAGTACGCTTTTCGGGGGAAGAAATGAGCAGTTCTTC | CASSTLFGGRNEQFF
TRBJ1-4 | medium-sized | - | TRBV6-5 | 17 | TGTGCCAGCAGACCCCCCTCCACCCGGGGGGTTAATGAAAAACTGTTTTTT | CASRPPSTRGVNEKLFF
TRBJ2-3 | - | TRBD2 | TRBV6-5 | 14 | TGTGCCAGCTTTCGCGGGGGGGCCGGGGATACGCAGTATTTT | CASFRGGAGDTQYF
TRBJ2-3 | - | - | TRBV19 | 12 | TGTGCCAGTAGTTTTTTAGGAGGGACGCAGTATTTT | CASSFLGGTQYF
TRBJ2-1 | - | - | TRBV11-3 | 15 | TGTGCCAGCAGCTTAGATTCCTCAGGGTCGGGGGAGCAGTTCTTC | CASSLDSSGSGEQFF
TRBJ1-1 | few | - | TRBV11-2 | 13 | TGTGCCAGCAGCTTATCGTCAGGGCGTGAAGCTTTCTTT | CASSLSSGREAFF
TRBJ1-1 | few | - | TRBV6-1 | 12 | TGTGCCAGCAGATCAGTGAACACTGAAGCTTTCTTT | CASRSVNTEAFF
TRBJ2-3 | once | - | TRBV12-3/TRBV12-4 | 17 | TGTGCCAGCAGCTTAAGGCACGTCAGACCGCTCACAGATACGCAGTATTTT | CASSLRHVRPLTDTQYF
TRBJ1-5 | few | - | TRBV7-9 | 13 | TGTGCCAGCAGCACGGGGGGGAATCAGCCCCAGCATTTT | CASSTGGNQPQHF
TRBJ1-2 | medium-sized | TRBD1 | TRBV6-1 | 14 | TGTGCCAGCAGTGAACAGGGCAGGGGGGATGGCTACACCTTC | CASSEQGRGDGYTF
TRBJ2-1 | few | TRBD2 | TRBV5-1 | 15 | TGCGCCAGCAGCTTAGGGCTAGCGGGGGTCAATGAGCAGTTCTTC | CASSLGLAGVNEQFF
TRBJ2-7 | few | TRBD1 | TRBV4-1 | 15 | TGCGCCAGCAGCCGCAGACAGGGAAGGTCCTACGAGCAGTACTTC | CASSRRQGRSYEQYF
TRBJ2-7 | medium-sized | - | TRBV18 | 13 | TGTGCCAGCTCAAATGCCAGGGTCGACGAGCAGTACTTC | CASSNARVDEQYF
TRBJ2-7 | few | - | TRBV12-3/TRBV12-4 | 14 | TGTGCCAGCAAGATAAACGGGGCCCACTACGAGCAGTACTTC | CASKINGAHYEQYF
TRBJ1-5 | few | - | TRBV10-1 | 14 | TGCGCCAGCAGTGATATGGCGGCGGAGCAGCCCCAGCATTTT | CASSDMAAEQPQHF
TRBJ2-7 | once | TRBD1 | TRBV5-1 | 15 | TGCGCCAGCAGCAAGGGACAGTGGGGGCCCTACGAGCAGTACTTC | CASSKGQWGPYEQYF
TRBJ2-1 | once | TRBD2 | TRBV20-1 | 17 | TGCAGTGCTAGTCGCCGGACTAGCGGGGGGTCCTACAATGAGCAGTTCTTC | CSASRRTSGGSYNEQFF
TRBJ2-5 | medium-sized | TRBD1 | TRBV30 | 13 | TGTGCCTGGTCGGGACAGGGAGGCGAGACCCAGTACTTC | CAWSGQGGETQYF
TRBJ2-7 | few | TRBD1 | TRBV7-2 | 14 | TGTGCCAGCAGCTCTAATGTGGGACAGAACGAGCAGTACTTC | CASSSNVGQNEQYF
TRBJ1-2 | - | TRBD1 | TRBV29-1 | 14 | TGCAGCGTTGTCTCGGGGCAGGGGGCTGGAGGCTACACCTTC | CSVVSGQGAGGYTF
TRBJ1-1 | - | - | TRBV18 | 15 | TGTGCCAGCTCACCAACGGGGAGCAAGCTCACTGAAGCTTTCTTT | CASSPTGSKLTEAFF
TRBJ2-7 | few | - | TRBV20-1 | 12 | TGCAGTGCTAGGAGTACGTTACCAGAGCAGTACTTC | CSARSTLPEQYF